The rows below give T cell receptor beta chains drawn from one sample of a study of glioma-infiltrating T cells. TCRdb fed the multiplex PCR reads into MiXCR, producing one record per CDR3 protein. Among roughly 350,000 distinct CDR3 sequences listed, roughly 41% were seen once. Sequences were obtained from glioma tissue, nonneoplastic brain tissue, or PBMCs (not recorded which). These TCRs come from a human donor with low-grade glioma or glioblastoma, undergoing nonglioma brain surgery, or in good health (not recorded which). Both conserved end residues are part of each CDR3. Fields, in order: J gene, V gene, clone size, D gene, CDR3 DNA, CDR3 protein. The D gene is left open where the match is weak. Rows give clone size only sometimes, using once, few, many, or a class for an expanded clone.

j_call: TRBJ1-4; v_call: TRBV25-1; clone_size: few; d_call: .; cdr3_nt: TGTGCCAGCAGTGATCTGGGGGGGGGTGAAAAACTGTTTTTT; cdr3_aa: CASSDLGGGEKLFF
j_call: TRBJ2-3; v_call: TRBV3-1; clone_size: few; d_call: .; cdr3_nt: TGTGCAGAAGCGGATCTCACAGATACGCAGTATTTT; cdr3_aa: CAEADLTDTQYF
j_call: TRBJ2-7; v_call: TRBV6-1; clone_size: .; d_call: TRBD2; cdr3_nt: TGTGCCAGCAGTGTTAGCGGGCTCTCCTACGAGCAGTACTTC; cdr3_aa: CASSVSGLSYEQYF
j_call: TRBJ1-5; v_call: TRBV20-1; clone_size: many; d_call: .; cdr3_nt: TGCAGTGCTCAGAGAGGCAGGTTGAATCAGCCCCAGCATTTT; cdr3_aa: CSAQRGRLNQPQHF
j_call: TRBJ2-7; v_call: TRBV2; clone_size: .; d_call: TRBD1; cdr3_nt: TGTGCCAGCGGTTGGACAGGGGGCGCGAGGGAGCAGTACTTC; cdr3_aa: CASGWTGGAREQYF
j_call: TRBJ1-2; v_call: TRBV12-3/TRBV12-4; clone_size: .; d_call: .; cdr3_nt: TGTGCCAGCAGCTCTCGCTCCTATGGCTACACCTTC; cdr3_aa: CASSSRSYGYTF
j_call: TRBJ2-1; v_call: TRBV6-9; clone_size: once; d_call: .; cdr3_nt: TGTGCCAGCAGTTACGTTGCGGGGAATGAGCGGTTCTTC; cdr3_aa: CASSYVAGNERFF
j_call: TRBJ2-2; v_call: TRBV6-1; clone_size: many; d_call: .; cdr3_nt: TGTGCCAGCAGTGAATGGTCAGGGTTCACCGGGGAGCTGTTTTTT; cdr3_aa: CASSEWSGFTGELFF
j_call: TRBJ2-7; v_call: TRBV6-1; clone_size: many; d_call: .; cdr3_nt: TGTGCCAGCAGTCTTCCAGCCGCATTCGAGCAGTACTTC; cdr3_aa: CASSLPAAFEQYF
j_call: TRBJ2-5; v_call: TRBV6-1; clone_size: many; d_call: TRBD2; cdr3_nt: TGTGCCAGCAGTTCCGGGACTAGCGGGATCCAAGAGACCCAGTACTTC; cdr3_aa: CASSSGTSGIQETQYF
j_call: TRBJ1-2; v_call: TRBV27; clone_size: many; d_call: .; cdr3_nt: TGTGCCAGCAGTCTAACCCGCGCGCCGAATGGCTACACCTTC; cdr3_aa: CASSLTRAPNGYTF
j_call: TRBJ2-1; v_call: TRBV20-1; clone_size: .; d_call: .; cdr3_nt: TGCAGTGTTCAGACCCAGGGGAGCAGCGAGCAGTTCTTC; cdr3_aa: CSVQTQGSSEQFF
j_call: TRBJ2-1; v_call: TRBV19; clone_size: .; d_call: TRBD2; cdr3_nt: TGTGCCAGTAGTGGGACTAGCGGGAGGAACTCCTACAATGAGCAGTTCTTC; cdr3_aa: CASSGTSGRNSYNEQFF
j_call: TRBJ2-7; v_call: TRBV28; clone_size: .; d_call: .; cdr3_nt: TGTGCCAGCAGTTGGCAGGGGACCTACGAGCAGTACTTC; cdr3_aa: CASSWQGTYEQYF
j_call: TRBJ2-5; v_call: TRBV3-1; clone_size: .; d_call: TRBD1; cdr3_nt: TGTGCCAGCAGCCAAGGGATAGGACAGGGTTTCGGGACCCAGTACTTC; cdr3_aa: CASSQGIGQGFGTQYF
j_call: TRBJ2-2; v_call: TRBV15; clone_size: many; d_call: .; cdr3_nt: TGTGCCACCAGCAGAATGTACCCCGGGGAGCTGTTTTTT; cdr3_aa: CATSRMYPGELFF
j_call: TRBJ2-7; v_call: TRBV27; clone_size: .; d_call: TRBD1; cdr3_nt: TGTGCCAGCAGTCCCGACAGGGAGTCCTACAAGCAGTACTTC; cdr3_aa: CASSPDRESYKQYF
j_call: TRBJ2-1; v_call: TRBV7-2; clone_size: few; d_call: .; cdr3_nt: TGTGCCAGCAGCTCCCGGAAAGCCAGTTACAATGAGCAGTTCTTC; cdr3_aa: CASSSRKASYNEQFF
j_call: TRBJ2-2; v_call: TRBV6-1; clone_size: many; d_call: .; cdr3_nt: TGTGCCAGCACCGCCGGGGCGGCCTCGAGCACCGGGGAGCTGTTTTTT; cdr3_aa: CASTAGAASSTGELFF
j_call: TRBJ2-1; v_call: TRBV12-5; clone_size: .; d_call: .; cdr3_nt: TGTGCTAGTGGTTCTCCCAGGTCCCGGGGGAACAATGAGCAGTTCTTC; cdr3_aa: CASGSPRSRGNNEQFF
j_call: TRBJ2-1; v_call: TRBV4-1; clone_size: .; d_call: .; cdr3_nt: TGCGCCAGCAGCCAAGATGAGGAGGATGAGCAGTTCTTC; cdr3_aa: CASSQDEEDEQFF
j_call: TRBJ2-3; v_call: TRBV20-1; clone_size: .; d_call: TRBD2; cdr3_nt: TGCAGTGCTAGGGCCACTAGCGTAGGGACAGATACGCAGTATTTT; cdr3_aa: CSARATSVGTDTQYF
j_call: TRBJ1-1; v_call: TRBV20-1; clone_size: once; d_call: TRBD1; cdr3_nt: TGCAGTGCTAGAGGACAGAGACAGGGGGGGAACACTGAAGCTTTCTTT; cdr3_aa: CSARGQRQGGNTEAFF
j_call: TRBJ2-6; v_call: TRBV6-2/TRBV6-3; clone_size: .; d_call: .; cdr3_nt: TGTGCCAGCAGCGGCCAGGGGCCCCCTGGGGCCAACGTCCTGACTTTC; cdr3_aa: CASSGQGPPGANVLTF
j_call: TRBJ2-2; v_call: TRBV11-2; clone_size: once; d_call: .; cdr3_nt: TGTGCCAGCAGCCATCAAGGGGCGAACACCGGGGAGCTGTTTTTT; cdr3_aa: CASSHQGANTGELFF
j_call: TRBJ2-7; v_call: TRBV20-1; clone_size: many; d_call: TRBD2; cdr3_nt: TGCAGTGCCATAGGACTAGCGGGAGTTGAGCAGTACTTC; cdr3_aa: CSAIGLAGVEQYF
j_call: TRBJ2-7; v_call: TRBV4-2; clone_size: once; d_call: TRBD2; cdr3_nt: TGTGCCAGCAGCCAACAAGAAGGCGTAGCGGGAGCCTACGAGCAGTACTTC; cdr3_aa: CASSQQEGVAGAYEQYF
j_call: TRBJ2-7; v_call: TRBV5-4; clone_size: .; d_call: .; cdr3_nt: TGTGCCAGCAGCTTCGGGGCCTTCTCCTACGAGCAGTACTTC; cdr3_aa: CASSFGAFSYEQYF
j_call: TRBJ2-7; v_call: TRBV27; clone_size: many; d_call: .; cdr3_nt: TGTGCCAGCAGCCAAATGGGGGGCTACGAGCAGTACTTC; cdr3_aa: CASSQMGGYEQYF
j_call: TRBJ1-3; v_call: TRBV3-1; clone_size: .; d_call: .; cdr3_nt: TGTGCCAGCAGCCAACAGATCCTCTCTGGAAACACCATATATTTT; cdr3_aa: CASSQQILSGNTIYF
j_call: TRBJ2-3; v_call: TRBV29-1; clone_size: .; d_call: .; cdr3_nt: TGCAGCGTTGCCTCCTCTGGAGATACGCAGTATTTT; cdr3_aa: CSVASSGDTQYF
j_call: TRBJ2-1; v_call: TRBV6-2/TRBV6-3; clone_size: many; d_call: TRBD2; cdr3_nt: TGTGCCAGCAGTTGGACTAGCGGGAGTTACAATGAGCAGTTCTTC; cdr3_aa: CASSWTSGSYNEQFF
j_call: TRBJ1-5; v_call: TRBV7-2; clone_size: .; d_call: TRBD1; cdr3_nt: TGCGCCAGCAGCCCCTCCATAGGGACAGGGCTCAATCAGCCCCAGCATTTT; cdr3_aa: CASSPSIGTGLNQPQHF
j_call: TRBJ2-1; v_call: TRBV20-1; clone_size: .; d_call: TRBD2; cdr3_nt: TGCAGTGCTAGAGATACCACTAGCGGGATATTGGTTGAGCAGTTCTTC; cdr3_aa: CSARDTTSGILVEQFF
j_call: TRBJ2-7; v_call: TRBV14; clone_size: .; d_call: .; cdr3_nt: TGTGCCAGCAGCTTTGGTCAGGGGCCGGCCTACGAGCAGTACTTC; cdr3_aa: CASSFGQGPAYEQYF
j_call: TRBJ2-6; v_call: TRBV6-5; clone_size: once; d_call: .; cdr3_nt: TGTGCCATCATTTCCCCGGGGGCCAACGTCCTGACTTTC; cdr3_aa: CAIISPGANVLTF
j_call: TRBJ2-2; v_call: TRBV19; clone_size: .; d_call: .; cdr3_nt: TGTGCCAGTAGACAGGTGGGGACCGGGGAGCTGTTTTTT; cdr3_aa: CASRQVGTGELFF
j_call: TRBJ1-2; v_call: TRBV7-2; clone_size: .; d_call: TRBD1; cdr3_nt: TGTGCCAGCAGCTTAGTTAGGTCAGGGGGCCATGGCTACGCCTTC; cdr3_aa: CASSLVRSGGHGYAF
j_call: TRBJ1-2; v_call: TRBV4-2; clone_size: few; d_call: TRBD1; cdr3_nt: TGTGCCAGCAGCCCCAGACAGGGTGACTATGGCTACACCTTC; cdr3_aa: CASSPRQGDYGYTF
j_call: TRBJ2-7; v_call: TRBV4-2; clone_size: few; d_call: TRBD2; cdr3_nt: TGTGCCAGCAGCCAAGGACTAGCGGGAGTCGGGTACGAGCAGTACTTC; cdr3_aa: CASSQGLAGVGYEQYF